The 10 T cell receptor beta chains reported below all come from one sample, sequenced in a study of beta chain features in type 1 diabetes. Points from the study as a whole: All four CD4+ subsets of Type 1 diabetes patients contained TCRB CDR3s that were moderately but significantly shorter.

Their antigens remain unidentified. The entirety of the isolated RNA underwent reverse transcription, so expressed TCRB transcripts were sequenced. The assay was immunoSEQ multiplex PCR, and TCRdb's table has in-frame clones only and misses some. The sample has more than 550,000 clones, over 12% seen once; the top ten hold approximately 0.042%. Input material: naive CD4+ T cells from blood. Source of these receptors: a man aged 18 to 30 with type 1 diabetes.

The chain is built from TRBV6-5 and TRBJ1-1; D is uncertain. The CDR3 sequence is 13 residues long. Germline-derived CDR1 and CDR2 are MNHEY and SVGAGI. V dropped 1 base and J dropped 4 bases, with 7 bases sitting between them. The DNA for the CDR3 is TGTGCCAGCAGTTACTTGGGTTCCACTGAAGCTTTCTTT. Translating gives CASSYLGSTEAFF.

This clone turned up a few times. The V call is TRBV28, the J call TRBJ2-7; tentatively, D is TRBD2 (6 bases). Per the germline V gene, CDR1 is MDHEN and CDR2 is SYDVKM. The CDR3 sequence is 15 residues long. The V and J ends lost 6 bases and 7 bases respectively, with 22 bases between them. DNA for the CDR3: TGTGCCAGCAGATCCAGTGCCCGGGGGTTATGGGAGCAGTACTTC. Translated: CASRSSARGLWEQYF.

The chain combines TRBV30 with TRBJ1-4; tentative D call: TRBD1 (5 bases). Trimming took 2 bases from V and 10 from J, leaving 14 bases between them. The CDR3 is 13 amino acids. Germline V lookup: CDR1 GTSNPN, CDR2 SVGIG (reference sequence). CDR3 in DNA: TGTGCCTGGAGTACAGGTCCAACTAGAAAACTGTTTTTT. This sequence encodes CAWSTGPTRKLFF.

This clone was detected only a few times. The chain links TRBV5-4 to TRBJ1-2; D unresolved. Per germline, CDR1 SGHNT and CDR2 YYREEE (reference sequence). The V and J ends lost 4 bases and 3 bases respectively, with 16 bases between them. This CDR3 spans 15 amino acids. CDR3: CASSPPEISDYGYTF. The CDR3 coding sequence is TGTGCCAGCAGCCCCCCGGAGATTTCGGACTATGGCTACACCTTC.

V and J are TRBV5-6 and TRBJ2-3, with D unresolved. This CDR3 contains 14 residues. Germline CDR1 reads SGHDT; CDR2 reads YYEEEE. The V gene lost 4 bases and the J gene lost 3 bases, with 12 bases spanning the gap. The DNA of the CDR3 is TGTGCCAGCAGCGTACGAGGTGGAACAGATACGCAGTATTTT. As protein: CASSVRGGTDTQYF.

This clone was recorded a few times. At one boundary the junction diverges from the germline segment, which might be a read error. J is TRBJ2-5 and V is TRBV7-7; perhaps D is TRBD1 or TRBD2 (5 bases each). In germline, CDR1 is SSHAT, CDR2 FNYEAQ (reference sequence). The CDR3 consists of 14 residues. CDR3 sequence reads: CASSRRWGQETQYF. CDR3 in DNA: TGTGCTAGCAGCCGAAGGTGGGGGCAAGAGACCCAGTACTTC. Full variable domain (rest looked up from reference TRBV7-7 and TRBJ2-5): GAGVSQSPRYKVTKRGQDVTLRCDPISSHATLYWYQQALGQGPEFLTYFNYEAQPDKSGLPSDRFSAERPEGSISTLTIQRTEQRDSAMYRCASSRRWGQETQYFGPGTRLLVL.

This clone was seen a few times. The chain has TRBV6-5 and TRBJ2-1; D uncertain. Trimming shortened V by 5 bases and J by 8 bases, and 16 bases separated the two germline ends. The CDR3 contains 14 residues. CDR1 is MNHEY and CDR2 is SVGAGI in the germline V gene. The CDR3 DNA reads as TGTGCCAGCAGTCGTCGAGCCCCTATGGATGAGCAGTTCTTC. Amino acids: CASSRRAPMDEQFF.

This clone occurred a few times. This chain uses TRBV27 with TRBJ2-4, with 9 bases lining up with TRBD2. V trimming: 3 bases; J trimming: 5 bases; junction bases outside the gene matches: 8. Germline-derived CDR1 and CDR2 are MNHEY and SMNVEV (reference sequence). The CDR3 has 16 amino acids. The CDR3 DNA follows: TGTGCCAGCAGTTTTTGGGCGGGAGGGACCCAAAACATTCAGTACTTC. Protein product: CASSFWAGGTQNIQYF.

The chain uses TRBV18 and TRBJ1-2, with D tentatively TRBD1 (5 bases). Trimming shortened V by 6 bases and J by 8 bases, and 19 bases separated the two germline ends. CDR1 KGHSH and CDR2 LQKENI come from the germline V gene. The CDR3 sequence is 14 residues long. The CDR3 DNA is TGTGCCAGCTCCCCTTCACCGGGGGATCTAGGCTACACCTTC. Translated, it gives CASSPSPGDLGYTF.

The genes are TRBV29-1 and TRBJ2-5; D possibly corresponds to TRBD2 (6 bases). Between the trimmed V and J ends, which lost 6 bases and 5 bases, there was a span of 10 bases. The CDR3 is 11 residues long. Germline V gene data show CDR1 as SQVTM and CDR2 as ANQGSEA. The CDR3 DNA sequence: TGCAGCGTCGGAGGGTTGGAGACCCAGTACTTC. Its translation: CSVGGLETQYF.